Sequencing of this T cell receptor beta chain was carried out in a study of a mutant IDH1 vaccine in newly diagnosed glioma. On this clone itself: The antigen is not known.

The CDR3 runs to 12 residues. V was clipped by 2 bases and J by 14 bases, with 13 bases between them. Germline CDR1 and CDR2: SNHLY and FYNNEI. TCRdb's copy holds only in-frame clones and misses some; the assay was immunoSEQ multiplex PCR. The table records some 60,000 clones, roughly four fifths of them present only once. The time point here: week 11, during vaccination. In the vaccine, a single dose held 300 ug of the mutant IDH1 20-mer peptide, along with topical imiquimod. The V gene is TRBV2, the J gene TRBJ2-1, with D perhaps TRBD2 (6 bases). This TCR was sampled from a man younger than 45 with glioma. The sequencing used PBMCs, collected from a glioma patient whose treatment included an IDH1 peptide vaccine. This CDR3 is CASSELAWREFF. CDR3 sequence (DNA): TGTGCCAGCAGTGAACTGGCTTGGAGGGAGTTCTTC.